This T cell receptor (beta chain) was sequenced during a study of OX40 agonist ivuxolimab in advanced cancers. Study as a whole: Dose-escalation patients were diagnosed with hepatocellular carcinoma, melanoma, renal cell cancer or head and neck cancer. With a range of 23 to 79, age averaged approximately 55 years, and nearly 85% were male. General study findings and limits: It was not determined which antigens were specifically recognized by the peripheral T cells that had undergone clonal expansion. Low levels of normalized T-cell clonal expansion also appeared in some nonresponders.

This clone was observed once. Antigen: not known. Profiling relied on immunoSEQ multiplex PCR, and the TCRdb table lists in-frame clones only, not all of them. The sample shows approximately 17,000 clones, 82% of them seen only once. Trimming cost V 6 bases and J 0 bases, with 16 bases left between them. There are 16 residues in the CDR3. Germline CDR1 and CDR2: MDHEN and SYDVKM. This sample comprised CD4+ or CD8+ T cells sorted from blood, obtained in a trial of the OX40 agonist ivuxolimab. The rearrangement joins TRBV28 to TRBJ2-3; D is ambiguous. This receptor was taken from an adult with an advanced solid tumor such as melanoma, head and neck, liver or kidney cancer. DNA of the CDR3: TGTGCCAGCAGACTCATGAGTGGGGTTAGCACAGATACGCAGTATTTT. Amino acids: CASRLMSGVSTDTQYF.